This is a list of T cell receptor beta chains from one sample in a study of blood T cell repertoires in COVID-19. Generated by immunoSEQ multiplex PCR, the TCRdb table keeps only in-frame clones and is missing some. The repertoire holds approximately 250,000 clones, with around 89% as singletons. The sequencing input was PBMCs or T cells enriched from blood (not recorded which). These receptors came from a woman in her 30s who had recovered from COVID-19. Both conserved end residues are part of each CDR3. The order of the fields is V gene, D gene, clone size, J gene, CDR3 DNA, CDR3 protein. The D gene is left open where the match is weak. Expanded clones get a size class; other rows say once, few or many, or leave the size out.

TRBV5-4	.	.	TRBJ1-6	TGTGCCAGCAGCTTGAATCGGAGGATCGCAGATTCACCCCTCCACTTT	CASSLNRRIADSPLHF
TRBV3-1/TRBV3-2	TRBD2	.	TRBJ2-3	TGTGCCAGCAGCCAAGAGGGACTAGTCAGGACCACTAGCACAGATACGCAGTATTTT	CASSQEGLVRTTSTDTQYF
TRBV27	TRBD2	.	TRBJ2-7	TGTGCCAGCAGTTTTGGGACTAGCGGGACCTACGAGCAGTACTTC	CASSFGTSGTYEQYF
TRBV7-8	TRBD1	.	TRBJ2-1	TGTGCCAGCAGCCCACAACGACAGGGCCGGTACAATGAGCAGTTCTTC	CASSPQRQGRYNEQFF
TRBV29-1	.	.	TRBJ1-3	TGCAGCGTTTTAGGGGATCCTACTGGAAACACCATATATTTT	CSVLGDPTGNTIYF
TRBV10-3	TRBD1	once	TRBJ2-7	TGTGCCACCCGACTGGACAGGGAGGACGAGCAGTACTTC	CATRLDREDEQYF
TRBV11-3	TRBD2	.	TRBJ2-1	TGTGCCAGCAGTCGTAGCGGGAGCTTCAACAATGAGCAGTTCTTC	CASSRSGSFNNEQFF
TRBV30	.	.	TRBJ1-3	TGTGCCTGGAGACCGCTGACACGCTCTGGAAACACCATATATTTT	CAWRPLTRSGNTIYF
TRBV19	TRBD2	.	TRBJ2-1	TGTGCCAGTATTGGGGGGGTACGTGCGGGTTACAATGAGCAGTTCTTC	CASIGGVRAGYNEQFF
TRBV7-2	.	.	TRBJ1-1	TGTGCCAGCAGCTTACTACAGGGCACTGAAGCTTTCTTT	CASSLLQGTEAFF
TRBV14	TRBD1	.	TRBJ1-2	TGTGCCAGCAGCCATAATGACAGGGGGCAGACTAACTATGGCTACACCTTC	CASSHNDRGQTNYGYTF
TRBV10-3	TRBD2	.	TRBJ2-1	TGTGCCATCAGTGAGAGTCGACTAGCGAGCTCCTACAATGAGCAGTTCTTC	CAISESRLASSYNEQFF
TRBV28	.	.	TRBJ1-2	TGTGCCAGCAGTACCCCCGACAGGCTCCCTCGTCCCTTC	CASSTPDRLPRPF
TRBV4-1	TRBD2	.	TRBJ2-7	TGCGCCAGCAGCCCTCTAGCGGGAGAGCCCTACGAGCAGTACTTC	CASSPLAGEPYEQYF
TRBV20-1	.	.	TRBJ1-2	TGCAGTGCTGGGGGAGGGAATGGCTACACCTTC	CSAGGGNGYTF
TRBV30	.	.	TRBJ1-5	TGTGCCTGGAGTCACGGAGGTAGTCAGCCCCAGCATTTT	CAWSHGGSQPQHF
TRBV7-3	TRBD1	.	TRBJ1-1	TGTGCCAGCAGCTTATCCCCTGCTCAAACAGGGGGATGGACTGAAGCTTTCTTT	CASSLSPAQTGGWTEAFF
TRBV5-4	TRBD1	.	TRBJ2-3	TGTGCCAGCAGCTTGGTAGGAGGACAGGCTACAGATACGCAGTATTTT	CASSLVGGQATDTQYF
TRBV4-3	TRBD2	.	TRBJ2-1	TGCGCCAGCAGCCAAGGGATGACTAGCCCAAGTTCAGAGCAGTTCTTC	CASSQGMTSPSSEQFF
TRBV6-5	.	.	TRBJ1-1	TGTGCCAGCCCTCCGGGTCCCCTGATTGCGTCTGAAGCTTTCTTT	CASPPGPLIASEAFF
TRBV6-6	TRBD2	.	TRBJ2-3	TGTGCCAGCAGTTACTCACTAGCGGGAGCGTTTGGTACGCAGTATTTT	CASSYSLAGAFGTQYF
TRBV6-5	TRBD2	.	TRBJ2-7	TGTGCCAGCAGTTACTCGGGACTAGCTACGTACGAGCAGTACTTC	CASSYSGLATYEQYF
TRBV28	.	.	TRBJ1-1	TGTGCCAGCAGTTCATATCGGACTGGGAACACTGAAGCTTTCTTT	CASSSYRTGNTEAFF
TRBV15	TRBD2	few	TRBJ2-1	TGTGCCACCAGCAGAGATCGTGGTCTAACTAGCGGAGGAGCCAATGAGCAGTTCTTC	CATSRDRGLTSGGANEQFF
TRBV6-1	TRBD1	.	TRBJ1-2	TGTGCCAGCAGTGAACAGGGACAGGGGAACTATGGCTACACCTTC	CASSEQGQGNYGYTF
TRBV28	.	.	TRBJ2-5	TGTGCCAGCCCACCCGCCGGGATCCAAGAGACCCAGTACTTC	CASPPAGIQETQYF
TRBV19	TRBD2	.	TRBJ2-7	TGTGCCAGTAGTACCGGGACTAGCGGGCCCTACGAGCAGTACTTC	CASSTGTSGPYEQYF
TRBV4-3	.	.	TRBJ1-4	TGCGCCAGCAATCGCCAGGGGACTAATGAAAAACTGTTTTTT	CASNRQGTNEKLFF
TRBV7-2	.	.	TRBJ2-1	TGTGCCAGCAGCTCCCCCAAACGAAGCGGTGAGTTCTTC	CASSSPKRSGEFF
TRBV7-6	TRBD1	.	TRBJ1-4	TGTGCCACCTCTCGACGGACAGGAGGTGAAAAACTGTTTTTT	CATSRRTGGEKLFF
TRBV7-9	.	few	TRBJ1-2	TGTGCCAGCAGCTTGGGGTCCTGGGAGAATGAGGGCTACACCTTC	CASSLGSWENEGYTF
TRBV11-2	.	.	TRBJ1-2	TGTGCCAGCAGCTTAGACAGACTTAACTATGGCTACACCTTC	CASSLDRLNYGYTF
TRBV10-3	.	.	TRBJ2-3	TGTGCCATCAGTGCCTTGGACAGAGACCTCTTTCTTCCAGATACGCAGTATTTT	CAISALDRDLFLPDTQYF